This TCR beta chain originates from a study of T cells expressing NK-cell markers. Overall study: Seven HCMV-seropositive donors and one seronegative donor made up the eight sequenced donors.

Findings of the study overall: No clear determination of HCMV specificity was made for expanded NKG2C+ T cell clones. As a fraction of CD8+ T cells, dominant NKG2C+ clonotypes reached about 1.0-7.5% in six donors.

The CDR3 is 17 amino acids. Libraries used 5'RACE template switching adding universal primer site and UMIs. TCRdb re-called the 5' RACE reads; one entry per CDR3 protein, DNA not given. This sample's table reports roughly 350,000 distinct CDR3 sequences. With regard to this clonotype: Its antigen is unknown.

The chain combines TRBV12-3 or TRBV12-4 with TRBJ2-5; TCRdb names TRBD2, which stays unverified in the absence of DNA. Sequencing was carried out using blood T cells: a sorted CD56 or NKG2C T cell subset, CD4+ or CD8+ T cells, or bulk PBMC T cells (not recorded which). The receptor was derived from a man aged 18-75 years in good health. The CDR3 is CASSPILTSGRFETQYF.